The entry below describes one TCR beta chain. Germline V lookup: CDR1 MNHNS, CDR2 SASEGT. The V end was cut by 2 bases, the J end by 5 bases, with 12 bases between. The CDR3 contains 15 residues. The data stem from a study of cytomegalovirus exposure and HLA in healthy donors. PCR involved 60 Vbeta and 13 Jbeta primers. TCRdb's copy holds only in-frame clones and misses some; the assay was immunoSEQ multiplex PCR. The table includes approximately 99,000 clones, approximately 70% detected once. The chain has TRBV6-1 and TRBJ2-2; D gene unclear. This TCR came from a man in his forties or fifties in good health and CMV-seronegative. The sequencing sample was made of PBMCs. The CDR3 DNA reads TGTGCCAGCAGTGAATTGGGCCCCGAAACCGGGGAGCTGTTTTTT. It codes for CASSELGPETGELFF.